Below are 30 T cell receptor beta chains sequenced from a single sample in a study of T cell responses to AZD1222 COVID-19 vaccine. Clones were sequenced by immunoSEQ multiplex PCR, and TCRdb holds only the in-frame ones, with some missing. The sample has around 150,000 clones; approximately 94% are singletons. The sequencing here drew on peripheral blood, taken 28 days after the second AZD1222 dose. The receptors shown here come from an adult who received the AZD1222 COVID-19 vaccine.

The chain employs TRBV18 and TRBJ2-3, with TRBD1 matching 7 bases. The CDR3 spans 15 residues. Trimming cost V 3 bases and J 2 bases; bases outside gene matches: 5. CDR1 is KGHSH and CDR2 is LQKENI in the germline V gene. CDR3 sequence: CASSPNRGPTDTQYF. The CDR3 region has the DNA TGTGCCAGCTCACCTAACAGGGGCCCCACAGATACGCAGTATTTT. The variable domain in full, with the rest retrieved from reference TRBV18 and TRBJ2-3, is NAGVMQNPRHLVRRRGQEARLRCSPMKGHSHVYWYRQLPEEGLKFMVYLQKENIIDESGMPKERFSAEFPKEGPSILRIQQVVRGDSAAYFCASSPNRGPTDTQYFGPGTRLTVL.

The V call is TRBV4-2, the J call TRBJ2-3; 13 bases agree with TRBD2. The length of the CDR3 is 16 residues. CDR1 and CDR2 (germline): LGHNA, YNFKEQ. The junction had 2 bases not matched to a gene; V was cut back by 1 base and J by 4 bases. As DNA, the CDR3 is TGTGCCAGCAGCCAAGGACTAGCGGGAGGACCAGATACGCAGTATTTT. Its protein is CASSQGLAGGPDTQYF.

The chain has TRBV4-3 and TRBJ2-5, with 11 bases lining up with TRBD2. V trimming: 4 bases; J trimming: 5 bases; junction bases outside the gene matches: 9. The germline V gene encodes CDR1 LGHNA and CDR2 YSLEER. CDR3 length equals 16 residues. Here the CDR3 reads CASSPIAGGPTETQYF. CDR3 nucleotide sequence: TGCGCCAGCAGCCCGATAGCGGGAGGGCCGACTGAGACCCAGTACTTC.

The rearrangement uses TRBV28 and TRBJ1-5; 7 nucleotides match TRBD1. The CDR3 has 14 residues. CDR1 is MDHEN, CDR2 SYDVKM, per germline. V lost 3 bases, J lost 2 bases, and 1 base stayed unmatched. In DNA form, the CDR3 reads TGTGCCAGCAGTTTTACAGGGGGCAATCAGCCCCAGCATTTT. It yields the protein CASSFTGGNQPQHF.

This chain joins TRBV5-4 and TRBJ2-6, with D perhaps matching TRBD2 (5 bases). There are 12 residues in the CDR3. Between the trimmed V and J ends, which lost 10 bases and 8 bases, there was a span of 13 bases. Germline-derived CDR1 and CDR2 are SGHNT and YYREEE (reference sequence). This CDR3 reads CAGARGTNVLTF. The CDR3 bases are TGTGCCGGCGCACGGGGAACCAACGTCCTGACTTTC.

The chain carries TRBV5-1 and TRBJ2-5; D is undetermined. V shed 4 bases and J shed 5 bases, with 18 bases lying between them. The CDR3 consists of 15 residues. Looked up from germline, CDR1 is SGHRS and CDR2 is YFSETQ. The CDR3 DNA is TGCGCCAGCAGCCCCTCTACCGCCTCGCGGGAGACCCAGTACTTC. It is translated as CASSPSTASRETQYF.

CDR3 protein: CASRELGKGETQYF. The CDR3 bases are TGTGCCAGCAGGGAGCTGGGAAAGGGAGAGACCCAGTACTTC. The rearrangement joins TRBV7-9 to TRBJ2-5; no reliable D call. CDR1 is SEHNR and CDR2 is FQNEAQ in the germline V gene (reference sequence). The CDR3 length is 14 residues. The V end was cut by 6 bases, the J end by 4 bases, with 15 bases between.

The chain has TRBV21-1 and TRBJ2-7. TRBV21-1 is described as a pseudogene. The CDR3 extends over 14 amino acids. Here the CDR3 reads CASSNRVGTYEQYF. The DNA of the CDR3 is TGTGCCAGCAGCAATAGAGTGGGGACGTACGAGCAGTACTTC.

This sequence joins TRBV9 and TRBJ2-1; 10 positions agree with TRBD2. The V segment lost 1 base and the J segment 4 bases; nucleotides outside the gene matches: 8. From germline, CDR1 is SGDLS and CDR2 YYNGEE. The CDR3 spans 17 residues. CDR3 sequence: CASSVTFGLAVYNEQFF. DNA of the CDR3: TGTGCCAGCAGCGTAACTTTTGGACTAGCGGTTTACAATGAGCAGTTCTTC. Using reference TRBV9 and TRBJ2-1 for the parts outside the CDR3, the full variable domain is DSGVTQTPKHLITATGQRVTLRCSPRSGDLSVYWYQQSLDQGLQFLIQYYNGEERAKGNILERFSAQQFPDLHSELNLSSLELGDSALYFCASSVTFGLAVYNEQFFGPGTRLTVL.

The genes are TRBV18 and TRBJ1-4; 9 bases align to TRBD1. The V and J ends lost 5 bases and 7 bases, in that order; junction bases with no gene match: 8. Germline V gene data show CDR1 as KGHSH and CDR2 as LQKENI. This CDR3 has 15 amino acids. The CDR3 protein is CASSNVQGAIEKLFF. CDR3 nucleotide sequence: TGTGCCAGCTCAAACGTACAGGGGGCCATTGAAAAACTGTTTTTT.

The chain links TRBV7-3 to TRBJ2-1, with TRBD2 matching 10 bases. CDR1 and CDR2 from the germline V gene are SGHTA and FQGTGA. This CDR3 has 15 residues. Unmatched junction bases numbered 1, after V lost 3 bases and J lost 2 bases. The CDR3 sequence: CASSLGLATYNEQFF. CDR3 bases: TGTGCCAGCAGCTTGGGACTAGCGACCTACAATGAGCAGTTCTTC.

This chain uses TRBV4-2 with TRBJ1-5, with 7 bases fitting TRBD1. Germline V gene sequence: CDR1 LGHNA, CDR2 YNFKEQ. V lost 4 bases to trimming and J lost 2 bases; unmatched junction nucleotides: 5. This CDR3 spans 15 amino acids. In DNA form, the CDR3 reads TGTGCCAGCAGCCCCGACAGGGAAGGCAATCAGCCCCAGCATTTT. Amino acid sequence: CASSPDREGNQPQHF.

The chain recombines TRBV29-1 with TRBJ1-2; possibly TRBD1 for D (6 bases). V was cut by 3 bases and J by 2 bases, with 13 bases left in between. Germline loops: CDR1 SQVTM, CDR2 ANQGSEA. There are 14 residues in the CDR3. The chain's CDR3 is CSVEGRGLNYGYTF. CDR3 sequence (DNA): TGCAGCGTTGAGGGCAGGGGTTTAAACTATGGCTACACCTTC.

This clone is a singleton in its sample. This chain joins TRBV18 and TRBJ2-5, with D possibly being TRBD2 (5 bases). V was trimmed by 0 bases and J by 4 bases, leaving 6 bases between them. This CDR3 comprises 13 residues. CDR1 and CDR2 from the germline V gene are KGHSH and LQKENI. CDR3: CASSPPAGETQYF. The CDR3 coding sequence is TGTGCCAGCTCACCACCGGCGGGAGAGACCCAGTACTTC.

The rearrangement links TRBV27 to TRBJ2-5; a weak D match, TRBD2 (5 bases). The CDR3 is 16 residues long. Germline CDR1 MNHEY, CDR2 SMNVEV (reference sequence). V lost 2 bases and J 4 bases, leaving 17 bases between the germline ends. This CDR3 reads CASSLGRAGPGETQYF. DNA of the CDR3: TGTGCCAGCAGTTTAGGGCGGGCGGGCCCAGGAGAGACCCAGTACTTC.

The rearrangement joins TRBV29-1 to TRBJ1-1; D not certain. The V and J ends lost 4 bases and 1 base respectively, with 7 bases between them. Per the germline V gene, CDR1 is SQVTM and CDR2 is ANQGSEA. There are 12 residues in the CDR3. CDR3 region: CSVVAGNTEAFF. In nucleotides, the CDR3 is TGCAGCGTTGTAGCGGGGAACACTGAAGCTTTCTTT. The whole variable domain, remainder taken from reference TRBV29-1 and TRBJ1-1, is SAVISQKPSRDICQRGTSLTIQCQVDSQVTMMFWYRQQPGQSLTLIATANQGSEATYESGFVIDKFPISRPNLTFSTLTVSNMSPEDSSIYLCSVVAGNTEAFFGQGTRLTVV.

The chain employs TRBV5-3 and TRBJ1-1, with D unclear. TRBV5-3 is noted as an ORF with a role that remains uncertain. CDR3 size: 13 residues. Between the trimmed V and J ends, which lost 3 bases and 0 bases, there was a span of 6 bases. CDR3 nucleotide sequence: TGTGCCAGAAGCTCTGACCTGAACACTGAAGCTTTCTTT. Amino acids: CARSSDLNTEAFF.

This chain joins TRBV12-3 or TRBV12-4 and TRBJ1-1, with D hard to call. The CDR3 runs to 12 residues. The germline V and J ends were trimmed by 3 bases and 11 bases, with 13 bases remaining between them. CDR3 nucleotide sequence: TGTGCCAGCAGTTTTGGCCCCGGAGGGGCTTTCTTT. Translated, it gives CASSFGPGGAFF.

The chain joins TRBV7-2 to TRBJ1-1; 7 nucleotides line up with TRBD1. The CDR3 spans 14 residues. Germline V gives CDR1 SGHTA, CDR2 FQGNSA. V dropped 3 bases and J dropped 1; count of bases not matched to a gene: 2. The CDR3 spells CASSLTGTNTEAFF. In DNA form, the CDR3 reads TGTGCCAGCAGCTTGACAGGGACGAACACTGAAGCTTTCTTT.

V gene TRBV3-1 (or the pseudogene TRBV3-2) combines with J gene TRBJ2-3; 8 nucleotides align to TRBD2. This CDR3 has 16 residues. Germline CDR1 is LGHDT and CDR2 is YNNKEL (reference sequence). V trimming: 5 bases; J trimming: 6 bases; junction bases outside the gene matches: 13. The CDR3 DNA reads as TGTGCCAGCAGCTTCCGTCCGAGCGGGGGACGGGATACGCAGTATTTT. The encoded protein is CASSFRPSGGRDTQYF.

The rearrangement links TRBV19 to TRBJ2-2, with TRBD2 matching over 10 bases. From germline, CDR1 is LNHDA and CDR2 SQIVND (reference sequence). The J segment lost 7 bases and the V segment lost 9 bases, leaving 8 bases of the junction unmatched. The CDR3 loop spans 14 amino acids. The CDR3 loop is CASKFSGRFGELFF. The CDR3 region has the DNA TGTGCCAGCAAGTTTAGCGGGAGGTTCGGGGAGCTGTTTTTT. Supplemented by reference TRBV19 and TRBJ2-2, the full variable domain reads DGGITQSPKYLFRKEGQNVTLSCEQNLNHDAMYWYRQDPGQGLRLIYYSQIVNDFQKGDIAEGYSVSREKKESFPLTVTSAQKNPTAFYLCASKFSGRFGELFFGEGSRLTVL.

The V and J genes are TRBV7-2 and TRBJ1-5; D uncertain. Germline values: CDR1 SGHTA, CDR2 FQGNSA. This CDR3 spans 16 amino acids. Trimming cost V 3 bases and J 2 bases, with 14 bases left between them. CDR3 in DNA: TGTGCCAGCAGCTTTAGTGGGGTTCGAGGCAATCAGCCCCAGCATTTT. Its protein is CASSFSGVRGNQPQHF. The whole variable domain, remainder taken from reference TRBV7-2 and TRBJ1-5, is GAGVSQSPSNKVTEKGKDVELRCDPISGHTALYWYRQSLGQGLEFLIYFQGNSAPDKSGLPSDRFSAERTGGSVSTLTIQRTQQEDSAVYLCASSFSGVRGNQPQHFGDGTRLSIL.

J is TRBJ2-3 and V is TRBV6-4; 8 nucleotides align to TRBD2. The CDR3 covers 14 residues. Germline CDR1 and CDR2: MRHNA and SNTAGT. The trim removed 4 bases at V and 6 bases at J, leaving 6 bases unmatched. The CDR3 DNA sequence: TGTGCCAGCAGTGCGGGAGGGAGCCCCGATACGCAGTATTTT. It encodes CASSAGGSPDTQYF.

This clone counts as medium-sized (0.01 to 0.1%). The chain employs TRBV4-3 and TRBJ2-1, with D possibly matching TRBD2 (5 bases). Trimming left V 0 bases short and J 0 bases short, with 9 bases between. Germline lookup yields CDR1 LGHNA and CDR2 YSLEER. This CDR3 comprises 16 residues. The CDR3 is CASSQDMGSSYNEQFF. CDR3 nucleotides: TGCGCCAGCAGCCAAGATATGGGGAGCTCCTACAATGAGCAGTTCTTC.

V usage is TRBV28 and J usage is TRBJ1-5; no reliable D call. This CDR3 comprises 16 residues. Per germline, CDR1 MDHEN and CDR2 SYDVKM. The V gene lost 3 bases and the J gene lost 5 bases, with 17 bases spanning the gap. This CDR3 is CASSLPRAGGYQPQHF. In DNA form, the CDR3 reads TGTGCCAGCAGTTTGCCTCGAGCCGGAGGCTATCAGCCCCAGCATTTT.

This chain uses TRBV28 with TRBJ2-3, with D tentatively TRBD2 (5 bases). The ends were cut back, 2 bases at V and 9 bases at J, with 15 bases in the middle. Germline CDR1 is MDHEN and CDR2 is SYDVKM. The CDR3 covers 14 residues. CDR3 residues: CASSLLREVDTQYF. The CDR3 DNA sequence: TGTGCCAGCAGTTTACTACGGGAAGTAGACACGCAGTATTTT.

The V gene is TRBV4-1, the J gene TRBJ2-1; 15 nucleotides agree with TRBD2. Germline loops: CDR1 MGHRA, CDR2 YSYEKL. The CDR3 is 16 amino acids. V lost 5 bases and J lost 7; bases outside the gene matches: 6. The DNA of the CDR3 is TGCGCCAGCAGCTCAAGGACTAGCGGGAGGGGGAATGAGCAGTTCTTC. Encoded protein: CASSSRTSGRGNEQFF.

The rearrangement joins TRBV4-3 to TRBJ1-1; 9 bases map to TRBD1. The CDR3 covers 15 residues. V dropped 3 bases and J dropped 1; count of bases not matched to a gene: 3. Germline-derived CDR1 and CDR2 are LGHNA and YSLEER. CDR3 amino acids: CASSQGDRANTEAFF. The CDR3 DNA reads TGCGCCAGCAGCCAGGGGGACAGGGCGAACACTGAAGCTTTCTTT.

This clone has just one count. The chain couples TRBV6-5 to TRBJ1-6; 8 positions agree with TRBD1. V lost 7 bases to trimming and J lost 10 bases; unmatched junction nucleotides: 9. CDR1 is MNHEY and CDR2 is SVGAGI in the germline V gene. The CDR3 has 14 residues. CDR3 sequence: CASIGTGLYSPLHF. The CDR3 nucleotides are TGTGCCAGCATCGGGACAGGCCTATACTCACCCCTCCACTTT.

This chain's CDR3 is CASSVDSSYEQYF. The CDR3 DNA sequence: TGTGCCAGCAGCGTAGACAGCTCCTACGAGCAGTACTTC. The V and J genes are TRBV7-9 and TRBJ2-7; possible D gene TRBD1, 5 bases. This CDR3 comprises 13 residues. The V end lost 5 bases, the J end lost 0 bases, and 8 bases lay between the germline ends. Germline V CDR1 and CDR2: SEHNR, FQNEAQ (reference sequence).